This T cell receptor (beta chain) came from a study of metastatic and nonmetastatic thyroid tumors. Overall study: Repertoires of blood and of tissue (tumor or nodule) from malignant and benign thyroid patients were compared.

Ahead of thyroid surgery, no patient had received treatment of any kind. This clone was counted many times. Using MiXCR, TCRdb re-called clones from the PCR reads. Among about 89,000 clones listed, around an eighth were seen once. The clonotype was recovered from a female donor with papillary thyroid cancer or a benign thyroid nodule (not recorded which). Some clones in this sample may be carry-over from other donors' samples. The sequencing input was tumor tissue.

The CDR3 sequence is CSVETVETGYEQYF. CDR3 nucleotide sequence: TGCAGCGTTGAAACCGTTGAGACAGGCTACGAGCAGTACTTC. The chain employs TRBV29-1 and TRBJ2-7; D may be TRBD1 (6 bases). Germline lookup yields CDR1 SQVTM and CDR2 ANQGSEA. The CDR3 runs to 14 residues. V lost 2 bases, J lost 3 bases, and 14 bases lay in between.